This entry features one T cell receptor (beta chain) sequence. The antigen is not known. TCRdb's copy holds only in-frame clones and misses some; the assay was immunoSEQ multiplex PCR. This sample has 150,000 to 200,000 clones; 88% occur once, and the top ten carry around 3%. The data stem from a study of cytomegalovirus exposure and HLA in healthy donors. Study-wide results and limits: Usually a TCR sequence was rare, but some public TCRs were found in many donors.

CDR1 and CDR2 from the germline V gene are LNHDA and SQIVND (reference sequence). The V gene end was trimmed by 4 bases and the J gene end by 4 bases; junction bases not matched to a gene: 8. CDR3 length equals 16 residues. The sequenced material came from PBMCs. The TCR sequence derives from a young man in good health and CMV-seronegative. The chain combines TRBV19 with TRBJ2-3; TRBD1 aligns across 10 bases. CDR3 region: CASSTGRGQGSDTQYF. The CDR3 DNA is TGTGCCAGTAGTACGGGTAGGGGACAGGGGTCAGATACGCAGTATTTT.